This is a list of T cell receptor beta chains from one sample in a study of cytomegalovirus exposure and HLA in healthy donors. The method was immunoSEQ multiplex PCR; TCRdb's version includes in-frame clones alone and lacks a portion of them. The repertoire consists of about 160,000 clones, with around 80% occurring once and the leading ten covering about 2%. Material for sequencing was PBMCs. These receptors were collected from a man aged 35 to 55 in good health and CMV-seronegative. The CDR3 runs from the conserved cysteine through the conserved F or W. D genes are given only for firm matches. Some rows have no size entry. The others give once, few or many, or a class for an expanded clone.

j_gene,d_gene,abundance,v_gene,len,CDR3nt,CDR3aa
TRBJ1-1,TRBD1,-,TRBV27,14,TGTGCCAGCAGGTGGACAGGGGGCAAGTCTGAAGCTTTCTTT,CASRWTGGKSEAFF
TRBJ2-1,TRBD2,-,TRBV6-4,20,TGTGCCAGCAAGAGGGAGGGAGGAGGCGTAGGAGGGCGCTCCTACAATGAGCAGTTCTTC,CASKREGGGVGGRSYNEQFF
TRBJ2-1,TRBD2,-,TRBV5-1,16,TGCGCCAGCAGCTTCCTAGTGGGAGGGCTCTACAATGAGCAGTTCTTC,CASSFLVGGLYNEQFF
TRBJ2-3,TRBD2,-,TRBV5-1,15,TGCGCCAGCAGAGCGGGAGGGCTGAGCACAGATACGCAGTATTTT,CASRAGGLSTDTQYF
TRBJ2-4,TRBD1,-,TRBV7-9,18,TGTGCCAGCAGCTTGGGACAGGGGGGTAGCGACGCCAAAAACATTCAGTACTTC,CASSLGQGGSDAKNIQYF
TRBJ2-7,-,-,TRBV15,13,TGTGCCACCAGCAGAGATCCGAGATACGAGCAGTACTTC,CATSRDPRYEQYF
TRBJ2-5,-,-,TRBV6-1,12,TGTGCCAGTGGCCTGCCAGAAGAGACCCAGTACTTC,CASGLPEETQYF
TRBJ1-4,-,-,TRBV4-3,15,TGCGCCAGCAGCCCCCGACACGACCCTAATGAAAAACTGTTTTTT,CASSPRHDPNEKLFF
TRBJ1-1,-,-,TRBV7-9,13,TGTGCCAGCTCTCAATGGGGAGACACTGAAGCTTTCTTT,CASSQWGDTEAFF
TRBJ2-1,TRBD2,-,TRBV7-8,16,TGTGCCAGCAGCTTAGTTTTACTAGCGGCAGGGGATGAGCAGTTCTTC,CASSLVLLAAGDEQFF
TRBJ2-3,-,-,TRBV27,14,TGTGCCAGCAGTTTATCTGCAGGGACAGATACGCAGTATTTT,CASSLSAGTDTQYF
TRBJ2-7,TRBD1,few,TRBV5-1,14,TGCGCCAGCAGCGAGGACAGGGGGCTTTACGAGCAGTACTTC,CASSEDRGLYEQYF
TRBJ2-5,-,-,TRBV27,16,TGTGCCAGCAGTTCTCATAGTGGAGGACCCCAAGAGACCCAGTACTTC,CASSSHSGGPQETQYF
TRBJ2-1,-,-,TRBV12-5,12,TGTGCTAGTGGACCGAGGTCGGGTGAGCAGTTCTTC,CASGPRSGEQFF
TRBJ1-4,-,-,TRBV4-2,15,TGTGCCAGCACCCTAGAACAGGGACCTAATGAAAAACTGTTTTTT,CASTLEQGPNEKLFF
TRBJ2-7,TRBD1,-,TRBV28,13,TGTGCCAGCAGCGACAGGGGTACCTACGAGCAGTACTTC,CASSDRGTYEQYF
TRBJ2-2,-,-,TRBV5-4,15,TGTGCCAGCAGTGGACCAAGGGAGGACACCGGGGAGCTGTTTTTT,CASSGPREDTGELFF
TRBJ2-7,-,few,TRBV6-1,13,TGTGCCAGCAGTGAAGTGGGGGCCAACCAGCAGTACTTC,CASSEVGANQQYF
TRBJ1-3,TRBD1,-,TRBV18,18,TGTGCCAGCTCACCTGTTTTAGACAGGGTGATACCTGGAAACACCATATATTTT,CASSPVLDRVIPGNTIYF
TRBJ2-5,-,-,TRBV5-4,13,TGTGCCAGCAGTCCTGGCAGAGGAGAGACCCAGTACTTC,CASSPGRGETQYF
TRBJ2-2,-,-,TRBV19,13,TGTGCCAGTAACGGAGGCATCATCGGGGAGCTGTTTTTT,CASNGGIIGELFF
TRBJ1-1,-,-,TRBV27,13,TGTGCCAGCAGTTCGCAGTCGAACACTGAAGCTTTCTTT,CASSSQSNTEAFF
TRBJ2-7,-,-,TRBV6-6,13,TGTGCCAGCAGTTACTCTCCCGGGGGCGAGCAGTACTTC,CASSYSPGGEQYF
TRBJ2-7,-,-,TRBV7-2,12,TGTGCCAGCAGCAGGAGTTCCTACGAGCAGTACTTC,CASSRSSYEQYF
TRBJ2-7,-,-,TRBV7-2,15,TGTGCCAGCAGCACCCGACTAGGAGGGGCCTACGAGCAGTACTTC,CASSTRLGGAYEQYF
TRBJ2-6,TRBD1,-,TRBV30,16,TGTGCCTGGGGGTCACAGGGGGGATCTGGGGCCAACGGCCTGACTTTC,CAWGSQGGSGANGLTF
TRBJ2-5,-,-,TRBV5-1,14,TGCGCCAGCAGTTGGGGCAGGGTGGTAGAGACCCAGTACTTC,CASSWGRVVETQYF
TRBJ2-7,TRBD2,-,TRBV18,18,TGTGCCAGCTCAGCCGCCGGAGGAGCGGGAGAGTCAATCTACGAGCAGTACTTC,CASSAAGGAGESIYEQYF
TRBJ2-5,TRBD2,-,TRBV9,15,TGTGCCAGCAGCCCTTGGCGGGAGGGCCAAGAGACCCAGTACTTC,CASSPWREGQETQYF
TRBJ2-7,TRBD1,once,TRBV6-5,16,TGTGCCAGCAGCTACTATCCGGACAGGGATATCTACGAGCAGTACTTC,CASSYYPDRDIYEQYF
TRBJ1-4,-,-,TRBV4-2,16,TGTGCCAGCAGCCAAGTAACGGGTCAGGGAGGTGAAAAACTGTTTTTT,CASSQVTGQGGEKLFF
TRBJ2-2,-,few,TRBV30,13,TGTGCCTGGAGTCCCCGACAGTCCGGGGAGCTGTTTTTT,CAWSPRQSGELFF
TRBJ1-5,-,once,TRBV19,14,TGTGCCAGTCGGGGGTTCGGGGGCAATCAGCCCCAGCATTTT,CASRGFGGNQPQHF
TRBJ2-7,TRBD2,-,TRBV5-4,14,TGTGCCAGCAGTAGCGGGAGGGGGACCTACGAGCAGTACTTC,CASSSGRGTYEQYF
TRBJ2-7,TRBD2,once,TRBV4-1,15,TGCGCCAGCAGCCAAGAACTAGCGGGAAGCTACGAGCAGTACTTC,CASSQELAGSYEQYF
TRBJ1-1,-,-,TRBV27,15,TGTGCCAGCAGTTCCGCGACAGGAAGGAACACTGAAGCTTTCTTT,CASSSATGRNTEAFF
TRBJ2-7,TRBD1,-,TRBV2,13,TGTGCCAGCAGTGTTGGGACAGCCGGCGAGCAGTACTTC,CASSVGTAGEQYF
TRBJ2-2,TRBD1,-,TRBV7-9,15,TGTGCCAGCAGCACCGGGACAGGGAAGGCCGGGGAGCTGTTTTTT,CASSTGTGKAGELFF
TRBJ2-7,-,-,TRBV18,13,TGTGCCAGCTCACCAAGATTGCAGGACGAGCAGTACTTC,CASSPRLQDEQYF
TRBJ2-2,TRBD2,-,TRBV2,15,TGTGCCACGACAAAGACTAGCGGTAACACCGGGGAGCTGTTTTTT,CATTKTSGNTGELFF
TRBJ2-7,TRBD1,-,TRBV7-8,15,TGTGCCAGCAGCTTAGAGGGACAGGGGGTCTACGAGCAGTACTTC,CASSLEGQGVYEQYF
TRBJ2-1,-,-,TRBV6-1,15,TGTGCCAGCAGTGAGGCGGGGAGCTCCTACAATGAGCAGTTCTTC,CASSEAGSSYNEQFF
TRBJ1-6,-,-,TRBV6-5,13,TGTGCCAGCAGCCTTGAGCCTAATTCACCCCTCCACTTT,CASSLEPNSPLHF
TRBJ1-4,-,-,TRBV6-4,15,TGTGCCAGCAGTCCCAGCGCCGGGAATTTCGAAAAACTGTTTTTT,CASSPSAGNFEKLFF
TRBJ2-3,TRBD2,-,TRBV5-1,16,TGCGCCAGCAGCTTGGGTGGACTAGGGCGCACAGATACGCAGTATTTT,CASSLGGLGRTDTQYF
TRBJ2-5,TRBD1,-,TRBV5-5,17,TGTGCCAGCAGCTTGGGGGCAGGGGGCGTTAGTTATGAGACCCAGTACTTC,CASSLGAGGVSYETQYF
TRBJ1-6,-,-,TRBV5-1,14,TGCGCCAGCAGCCGAGACAGAGAGAATTCACCCCTCCACTTT,CASSRDRENSPLHF
TRBJ2-2,-,-,TRBV5-1,16,TGCGCCAGCAGCTCCGGGACATCCTACGTTGGCGGGGAGCTGTTTTTT,CASSSGTSYVGGELFF
TRBJ2-7,TRBD1,-,TRBV2,12,TGTGCCAGCAGTGAGCAGGGGGCCGAGCAGTACTTC,CASSEQGAEQYF
TRBJ2-5,-,-,TRBV11-3,14,TGTGCCAGCGGCTTAGGTCCAATCGGAGAGACCCAGTACTTC,CASGLGPIGETQYF
TRBJ1-4,-,-,TRBV28,15,TGTGCCAGCAGACCCTCCGGGACACCCAATGAAAAACTGTTTTTT,CASRPSGTPNEKLFF
TRBJ1-2,-,once,TRBV7-2,14,TGTGCCAGCAGCTCCAGGGTAAGGGTATCTGGCTACACCTTC,CASSSRVRVSGYTF
TRBJ2-7,-,few,TRBV7-9,13,TGTGCCAGCAGCGAACTGAGTCCCTACGAGCAGTACTTC,CASSELSPYEQYF
TRBJ1-1,-,-,TRBV6-6,13,TGTGCCAGCAGATTCTCAGAGAACACTGAAGCTTTCTTT,CASRFSENTEAFF